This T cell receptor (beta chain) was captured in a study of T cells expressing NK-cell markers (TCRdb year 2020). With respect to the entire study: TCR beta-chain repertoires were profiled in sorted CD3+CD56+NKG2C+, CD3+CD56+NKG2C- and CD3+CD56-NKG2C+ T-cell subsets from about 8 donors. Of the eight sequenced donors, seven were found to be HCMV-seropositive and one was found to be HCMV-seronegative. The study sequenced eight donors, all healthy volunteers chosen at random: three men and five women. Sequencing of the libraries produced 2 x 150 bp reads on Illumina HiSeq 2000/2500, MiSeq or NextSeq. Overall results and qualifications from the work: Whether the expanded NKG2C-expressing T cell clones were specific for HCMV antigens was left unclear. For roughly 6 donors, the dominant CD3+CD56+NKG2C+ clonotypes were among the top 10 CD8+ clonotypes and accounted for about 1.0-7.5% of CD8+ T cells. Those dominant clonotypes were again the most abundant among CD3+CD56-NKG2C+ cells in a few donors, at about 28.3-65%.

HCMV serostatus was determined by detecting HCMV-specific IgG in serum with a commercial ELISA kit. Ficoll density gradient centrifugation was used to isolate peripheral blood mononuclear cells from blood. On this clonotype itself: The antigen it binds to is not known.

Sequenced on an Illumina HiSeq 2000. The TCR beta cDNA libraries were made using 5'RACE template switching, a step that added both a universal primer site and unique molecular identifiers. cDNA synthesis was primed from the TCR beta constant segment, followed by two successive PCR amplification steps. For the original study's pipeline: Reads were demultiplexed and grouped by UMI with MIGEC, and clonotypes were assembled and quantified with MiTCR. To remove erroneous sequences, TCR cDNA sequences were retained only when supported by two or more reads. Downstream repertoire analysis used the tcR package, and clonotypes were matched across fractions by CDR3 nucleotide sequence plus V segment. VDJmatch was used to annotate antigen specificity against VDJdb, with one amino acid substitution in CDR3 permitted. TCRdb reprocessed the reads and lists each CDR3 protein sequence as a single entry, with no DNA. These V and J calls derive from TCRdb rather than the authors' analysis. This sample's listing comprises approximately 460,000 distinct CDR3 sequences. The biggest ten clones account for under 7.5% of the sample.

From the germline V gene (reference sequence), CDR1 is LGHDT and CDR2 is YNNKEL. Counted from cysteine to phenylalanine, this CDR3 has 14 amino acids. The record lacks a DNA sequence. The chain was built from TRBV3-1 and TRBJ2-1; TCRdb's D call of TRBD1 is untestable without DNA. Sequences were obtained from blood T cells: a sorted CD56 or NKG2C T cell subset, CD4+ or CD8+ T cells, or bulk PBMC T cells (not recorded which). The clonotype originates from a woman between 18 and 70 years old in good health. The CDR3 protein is CASRSQRGNNEQFF.